The rows below give T cell receptor beta chains drawn from one sample of a study of blood T cell repertoires in COVID-19. The repertoire was sequenced with immunoSEQ multiplex PCR; TCRdb's copy has only in-frame clones and lacks some. The sample carries hundreds of thousands of clones, 85% recorded once. The material sequenced was PBMCs or T cells enriched from blood (not recorded which). These receptors came from a man between 40 and 49 years old who had recovered from COVID-19. CDR3s include the opening cysteine and the closing phenylalanine or tryptophan. The D gene is left open where the match is weak. Size is stated for part of the rows, as once, few or many counts, or as a class when the clone is expanded.

V gene	D gene	J gene	clone size	CDR3 length	CDR3 protein	CDR3 DNA
TRBV7-8	NA	TRBJ1-1	few	14	CASSLQEGQTEAFF	TGTGCCAGCAGCCTTCAGGAGGGGCAAACTGAAGCTTTCTTT
TRBV4-2	TRBD2	TRBJ2-5	NA	15	CASSQEAGQQETQYF	TGTGCCAGCAGCCAAGAAGCGGGGCAACAAGAGACCCAGTACTTC
TRBV28	NA	TRBJ2-5	NA	13	CASSLRGRETQYF	TGTGCCAGCAGTTTGAGAGGGAGAGAGACCCAGTACTTC
TRBV4-3	TRBD2	TRBJ2-1	NA	15	CASSPGLADYNEQFF	TGCGCCAGCAGCCCCGGACTAGCGGATTACAATGAGCAGTTCTTC
TRBV10-3	TRBD1	TRBJ2-7	NA	15	CAISGSGQGDYEQYF	TGTGCCATCAGTGGATCCGGACAGGGGGATTACGAGCAGTACTTC
TRBV7-7	TRBD2	TRBJ2-1	NA	15	CASSELAGGYNEQFF	TGTGCTAGCAGCGAACTAGCGGGAGGCTACAATGAGCAGTTCTTC
TRBV11-2	NA	TRBJ1-4	NA	13	CASSTTVNEKLFF	TGTGCCAGCAGCACGACAGTAAATGAAAAACTGTTTTTT
TRBV14	TRBD2	TRBJ2-5	NA	15	CASSPLAGGPETQYF	TGTGCCAGCAGCCCTTTAGCGGGAGGGCCTGAGACCCAGTACTTC
TRBV27	TRBD1	TRBJ1-1	NA	14	CASSWIDRATEAFF	TGTGCCAGCAGTTGGATAGACAGGGCCACTGAAGCTTTCTTT
TRBV28	TRBD1	TRBJ1-6	NA	16	CASSLRDSGYISPLHF	TGTGCCAGCAGCCTCCGGGACAGCGGGTATATTTCACCCCTCCACTTT
TRBV4-3	NA	TRBJ2-3	once	13	CASSPDSGYTQYF	TGCGCCAGCAGCCCCGATAGCGGCTATACGCAGTATTTT
TRBV4-1	TRBD2	TRBJ2-3	NA	18	CASSQDFLWRERTDTQYF	TGCGCCAGCAGCCAAGACTTTTTATGGCGGGAGCGCACAGATACGCAGTATTTT
TRBV27	NA	TRBJ1-1	NA	17	CASSLTGADRMNTEAFF	TGTGCCAGCAGTTTAACGGGAGCGGACCGAATGAACACTGAAGCTTTCTTT
TRBV10-1	TRBD2	TRBJ2-5	NA	18	CASREVSGSPLYQETQYF	TGCGCCAGCAGAGAGGTTAGCGGGAGTCCCCTGTACCAAGAGACCCAGTACTTC
TRBV9	NA	TRBJ1-4	NA	14	CASSSTSGNEKLFF	TGTGCCAGCAGCTCGACCTCGGGTAATGAAAAACTGTTTTTT
TRBV27	TRBD2	TRBJ2-5	NA	14	CASSLAGVQETQYF	TGTGCCAGCAGTCTAGCGGGAGTACAAGAGACCCAGTACTTC
TRBV19	NA	TRBJ1-4	NA	12	CASSESEGSLFF	TGTGCCAGTAGTGAAAGTGAGGGTTCACTGTTTTTT
TRBV4-1	TRBD1	TRBJ2-7	NA	16	CASSQVEGQGRYEQYF	TGCGCCAGCAGCCAAGTGGAGGGACAGGGTAGGTACGAGCAGTACTTC
TRBV11-2	NA	TRBJ1-4	NA	14	CASSSNREGGKLFF	TGTGCCAGCAGCTCTAACAGGGAGGGCGGAAAACTGTTTTTT
TRBV11-2	TRBD2	TRBJ2-3	NA	17	CASSLVASGRGRDTQYF	TGTGCCAGCAGCTTAGTGGCTAGCGGGCGAGGACGAGATACGCAGTATTTT
TRBV4-1	NA	TRBJ2-1	NA	16	CASSIRQASSYNEQFF	TGCGCCAGCAGCATCCGACAGGCCAGCTCCTACAATGAGCAGTTCTTC
TRBV2	TRBD1	TRBJ2-1	NA	15	CASSGGQGAYNEQFF	TGTGCCAGCAGTGGGGGACAGGGGGCCTACAATGAGCAGTTCTTC
TRBV20-1	NA	TRBJ1-5	NA	14	CSASRGWGNQPQHF	TGCAGTGCTAGTAGGGGGTGGGGAAATCAGCCCCAGCATTTT
TRBV5-1	NA	TRBJ2-7	NA	15	CASSPGGSGTYEQYF	TGCGCCAGCAGCCCCGGAGGTAGCGGCACCTACGAGCAGTACTTC
TRBV5-6	TRBD1	TRBJ2-4	NA	14	CASSLGQGRNIQYF	TGTGCCAGCAGCTTGGGACAGGGGAGGAACATTCAGTACTTC
TRBV2	NA	TRBJ1-1	NA	12	CAIKGRDTEAFF	TGTGCCATCAAGGGCAGGGACACTGAAGCTTTCTTT
TRBV2	NA	TRBJ2-6	NA	14	CASSVGGGANVLTF	TGTGCCAGCAGTGTGGGGGGAGGGGCCAACGTCCTGACTTTC
TRBV12-5	NA	TRBJ2-1	NA	11	CASGISLKQFF	TGTGCTAGTGGCATCTCTCTAAAGCAGTTCTTC
TRBV7-9	NA	TRBJ1-3	NA	14	CASRYVGAGNTIYF	TGTGCCAGCAGATACGTCGGAGCCGGAAACACCATATATTTT
TRBV13	TRBD2	TRBJ2-3	NA	17	CASSSTERGHLTDTQYF	TGTGCCAGCAGCTCTACCGAGCGGGGTCACCTGACAGATACGCAGTATTTT
TRBV28	NA	TRBJ1-5	NA	14	CASSFGQINQPQHF	TGTGCCAGCAGTTTCGGACAAATCAATCAGCCCCAGCATTTT
TRBV2	TRBD2	TRBJ2-2	NA	15	CASSEAAGYTGELFF	TGTGCCAGCAGTGAAGCAGCGGGATACACCGGGGAGCTGTTTTTT
TRBV28	TRBD1	TRBJ2-2	once	16	CASSRQGASNTGELFF	TGTGCCAGCAGTCGACAGGGGGCTTCAAACACCGGGGAGCTGTTTTTT
TRBV7-9	TRBD2	TRBJ2-1	NA	17	CASSYSWRESGEDEQFF	TGTGCCAGCAGCTATAGTTGGCGGGAGAGTGGGGAGGATGAGCAGTTCTTC
TRBV7-8	TRBD1	TRBJ2-5	NA	15	CASSSGQGRGETQYF	TGTGCCAGCAGCTCCGGACAGGGAAGAGGAGAGACCCAGTACTTC
TRBV3-1/TRBV3-2	NA	TRBJ2-3	NA	15	CASSQGFYGGDTQYF	TGTGCCAGCAGCCAAGGGTTCTACGGGGGAGATACGCAGTATTTT
TRBV5-1	NA	TRBJ1-3	once	14	CASSSQGSGNTIYF	TGCGCCAGCAGCTCTCAGGGCTCTGGAAACACCATATATTTT